This TCR beta chain was captured in a study of cytomegalovirus exposure and HLA in healthy donors. General study results and limits: Exclusion applied to some V segments, including TRBV6-2 and TRBV6-3, as they were indistinguishable.

Comment on this clone: The antigen is undetermined.

PCR used 60 Vbeta primers and 13 Jbeta primers. Using immunoSEQ multiplex PCR, the repertoire was profiled, and TCRdb retains in-frame clones only, with some absent. This sample's clone table lists tens of thousands of clones. CDR3 length: 21 amino acids. The source is a male donor in good health and CMV-seronegative. Sequenced sample: PBMCs. The chain joins TRBV21-1 to TRBJ2-7; TRBD2, as called in the table, went unchecked against the DNA. TRBV21-1 counts as a pseudogene. The CDR3 reads CASSKWLRRASGKNFTYEQYF. CDR3 DNA: TGTGCCAGCAGCAAATGGCTAAGACGAGCTAGCGGGAAAAACTTTACCTACGAGCAGTACTTC.